This entry describes one T cell receptor (beta chain). Its antigen is unidentified. Sequencing was performed with immunoSEQ multiplex PCR; in TCRdb, only in-frame clones are kept and a portion is missing. The sample yields some 66,000 clones, around 81% seen once. The sample originates from a study of radiotherapy plus CTLA-4 blockade in lung cancer. For the study at large: Objective responses arose in approximately 19% of patients, and around 30% experienced disease control. Study findings and constraints: In blood, after radiotherapy plus ipilimumab, tumor-derived TCR clones expanded. According to reports, early shifts in blood T cell clones, alongside interferon-beta, forecast response most accurately.

The germline V and J ends were trimmed by 1 base and 12 bases, with 15 bases remaining between them. The length of the CDR3 is 14 residues. Per the germline V gene, CDR1 is SGHTA and CDR2 is FQGNSA. The chain has TRBV7-2 and TRBJ1-4; D not resolved. The sequence was obtained from a human donor with non-small cell lung cancer who had a partial response to radiotherapy plus ipilimumab. The sample consisted of peripheral blood, taken from a patient treated with radiotherapy plus ipilimumab. The CDR3 nucleotides are TGTGCCAGCAGCTTAGGGACTCAGAGCGGTCAACTGTTTTTT. As protein: CASSLGTQSGQLFF. Filled out from reference TRBV7-2 and TRBJ1-4, the complete variable domain reads GAGVSQSPSNKVTEKGKDVELRCDPISGHTALYWYRQSLGQGLEFLIYFQGNSAPDKSGLPSDRFSAERTGGSVSTLTIQRTQQEDSAVYLCASSLGTQSGQLFFGSGTQLSVL.